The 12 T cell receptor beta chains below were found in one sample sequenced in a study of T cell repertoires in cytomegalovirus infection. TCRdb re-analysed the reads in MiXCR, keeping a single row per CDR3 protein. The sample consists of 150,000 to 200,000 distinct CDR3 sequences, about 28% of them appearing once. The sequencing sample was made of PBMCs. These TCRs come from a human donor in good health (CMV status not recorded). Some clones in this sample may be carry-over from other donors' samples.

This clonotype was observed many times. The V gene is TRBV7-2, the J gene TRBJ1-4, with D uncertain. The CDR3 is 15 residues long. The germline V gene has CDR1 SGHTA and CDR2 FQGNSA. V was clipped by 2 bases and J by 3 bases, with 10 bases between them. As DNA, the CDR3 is TGTGCCAGCAGCTTAAACCAGGCCTCTAATGAAAAACTGTTTTTT. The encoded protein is CASSLNQASNEKLFF. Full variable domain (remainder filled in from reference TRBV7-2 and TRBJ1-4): GAGVSQSPSNKVTEKGKDVELRCDPISGHTALYWYRQSLGQGLEFLIYFQGNSAPDKSGLPSDRFSAERTGGSVSTLTIQRTQQEDSAVYLCASSLNQASNEKLFFGSGTQLSVL.

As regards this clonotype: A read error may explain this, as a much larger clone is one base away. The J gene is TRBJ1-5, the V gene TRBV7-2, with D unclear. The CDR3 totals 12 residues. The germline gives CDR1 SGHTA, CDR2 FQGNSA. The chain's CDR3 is CASSLRSEPPHF. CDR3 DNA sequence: TGTGCCAGCAGCTTACGATCAGAGCCCCCGCATTTT.

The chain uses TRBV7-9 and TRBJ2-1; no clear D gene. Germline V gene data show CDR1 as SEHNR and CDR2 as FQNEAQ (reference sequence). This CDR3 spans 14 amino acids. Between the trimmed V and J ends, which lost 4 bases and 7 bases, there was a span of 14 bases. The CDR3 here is CASSYSARSNEQFF. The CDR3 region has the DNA TGTGCCAGCAGCTACAGCGCCCGATCTAATGAGCAGTTCTTC. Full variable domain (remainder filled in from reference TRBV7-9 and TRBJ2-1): DTGVSQNPRHKITKRGQNVTFRCDPISEHNRLYWYRQTLGQGPEFLTYFQNEAQLEKSRLLSDRFSAERPKGSFSTLEIQRTEQGDSAMYLCASSYSARSNEQFFGPGTRLTVL.

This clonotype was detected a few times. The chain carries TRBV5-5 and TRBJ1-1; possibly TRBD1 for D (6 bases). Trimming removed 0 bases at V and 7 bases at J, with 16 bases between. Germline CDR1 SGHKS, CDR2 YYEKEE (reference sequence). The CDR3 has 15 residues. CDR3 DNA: TGTGCCAGCAGCTTGGAGGGGGGGAGTAGTGATGAAGCTTTCTTT. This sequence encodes CASSLEGGSSDEAFF.

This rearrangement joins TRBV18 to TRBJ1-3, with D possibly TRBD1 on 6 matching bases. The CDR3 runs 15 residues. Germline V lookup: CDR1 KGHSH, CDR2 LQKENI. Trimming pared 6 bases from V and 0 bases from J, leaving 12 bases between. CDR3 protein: CASSTGFPSGNTIYF. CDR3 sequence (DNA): TGTGCCAGCTCTACAGGGTTCCCCTCTGGAAACACCATATATTTT. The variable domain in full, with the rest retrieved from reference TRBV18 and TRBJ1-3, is NAGVMQNPRHLVRRRGQEARLRCSPMKGHSHVYWYRQLPEEGLKFMVYLQKENIIDESGMPKERFSAEFPKEGPSILRIQQVVRGDSAAYFCASSTGFPSGNTIYFGEGSWLTVV.

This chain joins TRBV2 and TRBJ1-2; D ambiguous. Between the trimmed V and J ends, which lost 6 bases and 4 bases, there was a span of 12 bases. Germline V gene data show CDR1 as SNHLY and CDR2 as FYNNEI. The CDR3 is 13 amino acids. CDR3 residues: CASRSGMTYGYTF. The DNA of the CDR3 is TGTGCCAGCAGGTCGGGGATGACCTATGGCTACACCTTC.

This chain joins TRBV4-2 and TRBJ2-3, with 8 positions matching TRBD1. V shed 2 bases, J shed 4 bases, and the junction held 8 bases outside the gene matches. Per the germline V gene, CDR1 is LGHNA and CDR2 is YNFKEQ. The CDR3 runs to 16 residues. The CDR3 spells CASSQKDRALADTQYF. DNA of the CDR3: TGTGCCAGCAGCCAAAAGGACAGGGCTCTCGCAGATACGCAGTATTTT.

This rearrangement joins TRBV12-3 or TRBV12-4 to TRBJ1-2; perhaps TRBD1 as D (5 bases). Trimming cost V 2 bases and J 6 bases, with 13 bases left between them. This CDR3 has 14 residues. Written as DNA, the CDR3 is TGTGCCAGCAGTTTAAATCAGGGCGGCGATGGCTACACCTTC. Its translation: CASSLNQGGDGYTF.

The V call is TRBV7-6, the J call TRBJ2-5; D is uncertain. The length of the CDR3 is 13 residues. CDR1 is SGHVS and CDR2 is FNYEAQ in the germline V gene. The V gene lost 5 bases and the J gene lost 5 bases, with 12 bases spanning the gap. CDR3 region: CASSTRLYETQYF. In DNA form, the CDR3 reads TGTGCCAGCAGCACGCGGTTGTACGAGACCCAGTACTTC. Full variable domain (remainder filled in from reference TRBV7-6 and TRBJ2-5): GAGVSQSPRYKVTKRGQDVALRCDPISGHVSLYWYRQALGQGPEFLTYFNYEAQQDKSGLPNDRFSAERPEGSISTLTIQRTEQRDSAMYRCASSTRLYETQYFGPGTRLLVL.

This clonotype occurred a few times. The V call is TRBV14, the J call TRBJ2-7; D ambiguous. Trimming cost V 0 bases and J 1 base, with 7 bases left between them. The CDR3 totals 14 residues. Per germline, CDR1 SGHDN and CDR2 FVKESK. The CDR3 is CASSQDRISYEQYF. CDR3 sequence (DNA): TGTGCCAGCAGCCAAGACAGGATTTCCTACGAGCAGTACTTC.

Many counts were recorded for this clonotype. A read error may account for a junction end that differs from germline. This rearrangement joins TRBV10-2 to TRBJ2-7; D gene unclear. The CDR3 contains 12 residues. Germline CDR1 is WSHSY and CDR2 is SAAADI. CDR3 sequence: CASSETLGFATF. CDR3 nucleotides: TGCGCCAGCAGTGAGACTCTGGGGTTCGCTACCTTC.

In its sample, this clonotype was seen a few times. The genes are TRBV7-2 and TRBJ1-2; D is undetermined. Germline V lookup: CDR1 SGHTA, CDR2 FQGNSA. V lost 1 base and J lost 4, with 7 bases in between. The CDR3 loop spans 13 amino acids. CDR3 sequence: CASSLGHLYGYTF. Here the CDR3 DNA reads TGTGCCAGCAGCTTAGGCCACCTCTATGGCTACACCTTC.